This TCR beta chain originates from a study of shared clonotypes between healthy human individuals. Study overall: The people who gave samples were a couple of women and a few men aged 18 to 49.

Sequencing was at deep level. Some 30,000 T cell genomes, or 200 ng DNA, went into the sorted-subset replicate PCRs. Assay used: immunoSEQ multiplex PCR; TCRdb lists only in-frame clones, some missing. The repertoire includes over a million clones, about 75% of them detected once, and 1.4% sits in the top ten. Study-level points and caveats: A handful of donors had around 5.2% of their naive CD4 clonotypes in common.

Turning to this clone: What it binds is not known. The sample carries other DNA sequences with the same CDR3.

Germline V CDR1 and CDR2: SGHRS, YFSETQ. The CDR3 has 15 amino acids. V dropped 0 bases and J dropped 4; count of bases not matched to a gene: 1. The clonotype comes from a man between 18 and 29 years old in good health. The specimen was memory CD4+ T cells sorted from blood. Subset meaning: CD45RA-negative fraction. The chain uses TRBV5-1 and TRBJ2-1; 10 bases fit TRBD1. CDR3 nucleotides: TGCGCCAGCAGCTTGGGGGGACAGGGGTACAATGAGCAGTTCTTC. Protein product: CASSLGGQGYNEQFF.